The rows below give T cell receptor beta chains drawn from one sample of a study of cytomegalovirus exposure and HLA in healthy donors. The data were produced by immunoSEQ multiplex PCR, yet TCRdb's version contains in-frame clones alone and is incomplete. Counted here are 120,000 to 150,000 clones, about 80% occurring once; the ten biggest clones make up over 1.5%. Sequencing was carried out using PBMCs. The receptor set was obtained from a man aged 35 to 55 in good health and CMV-seronegative. The CDR3 runs from the conserved cysteine through the conserved F or W. A D gene is named only where the DNA matches it firmly. Expanded clones are given a class, and other clones once, few, many or no size at all.

TRBV29-1	-	TRBJ2-7	-	CSVDRGLYEQYF	TGCAGCGTTGATAGGGGACTTTACGAGCAGTACTTC
TRBV19	TRBD1	TRBJ2-7	-	CASKADRESYEQYF	TGTGCCAGTAAGGCGGACAGGGAGAGCTACGAGCAGTACTTC
TRBV29-1	TRBD2	TRBJ2-5	-	CSVGGGAGGRWETQYF	TGCAGCGTTGGGGGCGGAGCGGGGGGGCGATGGGAGACCCAGTACTTC
TRBV27	-	TRBJ2-6	-	CATQPGVGANVLTF	TGTGCCACCCAGCCGGGGGTAGGGGCCAACGTCCTGACTTTC
TRBV9	TRBD1	TRBJ1-3	-	CASGTDRGGNTIYF	TGTGCCAGCGGGACGGACAGGGGTGGAAACACCATATATTTT
TRBV28	-	TRBJ2-7	-	CASMADYEQYF	TGTGCCAGCATGGCAGACTACGAGCAGTACTTC
TRBV18	-	TRBJ1-5	-	CASSQSQGNQPQHF	TGTGCCAGCTCACAGTCACAGGGAAATCAGCCCCAGCATTTT
TRBV15	-	TRBJ1-6	-	CATSRDLQGTSPLHF	TGTGCCACCAGCAGAGATCTGCAGGGGACTTCACCCCTCCACTTT
TRBV5-4	-	TRBJ2-1	once	CASSSSGTLSEQFF	TGTGCCAGCAGCTCCTCCGGGACTCTGAGTGAGCAGTTCTTC
TRBV29-1	-	TRBJ2-7	-	CSVGLATGPSSYEQYF	TGCAGCGTTGGACTGGCAACAGGGCCTAGCTCCTACGAGCAGTACTTC
TRBV30	-	TRBJ2-2	-	CAWSLQGTGELFF	TGTGCCTGGAGTTTGCAGGGTACCGGGGAGCTGTTTTTT
TRBV14	TRBD1	TRBJ2-7	-	CASSQGQGNYEQYF	TGTGCCAGCAGCCAGGGACAGGGGAACTACGAGCAGTACTTC
TRBV28	TRBD1	TRBJ1-4	-	CASSTSTGGNEKLFF	TGTGCCAGCAGTACCTCGACAGGGGGAAATGAAAAACTGTTTTTT
TRBV10-1	TRBD2	TRBJ2-2	-	CASSESASGRAGNTGELFF	TGCGCCAGCAGTGAGTCAGCTAGCGGGAGGGCCGGGAACACCGGGGAGCTGTTTTTT
TRBV6-1	TRBD1	TRBJ2-5	-	CASSLSGTGLFYF	TGTGCCAGCAGCCTTTCCGGGACAGGGCTTTTCTACTTC
TRBV7-9	TRBD1	TRBJ2-7	-	CASSPQGAGAYEQYF	TGTGCCAGCAGCCCCCAGGGGGCTGGGGCCTACGAGCAGTACTTC
TRBV2	-	TRBJ2-7	-	CASSGGRGPYEQYF	TGTGCCAGCAGTGGGGGTCGGGGTCCCTACGAGCAGTACTTC
TRBV7-3	TRBD2	TRBJ2-3	-	CASSSSGTSGGAWADTQYF	TGTGCCAGCAGCTCCTCCGGGACTAGCGGGGGGGCCTGGGCAGATACGCAGTATTTT
TRBV9	TRBD1	TRBJ2-3	-	CASSVTQGLGTDTQYF	TGTGCCAGCAGCGTAACACAGGGGCTAGGGACAGATACGCAGTATTTT
TRBV6-4	-	TRBJ2-2	-	CASPSFPTNTGELFF	TGTGCCAGTCCGAGCTTTCCCACGAACACCGGGGAGCTGTTTTTT
TRBV10-3	TRBD2	TRBJ2-3	-	CAIRGTSGISDTQYF	TGTGCCATCAGGGGGACTAGTGGCATTAGTGATACGCAGTATTTT
TRBV7-9	TRBD1	TRBJ2-3	-	CASSSLGTGQGTRDTQYF	TGTGCCAGCAGCTCCCTCGGAACGGGACAGGGGACGCGAGATACGCAGTATTTT
TRBV5-1	-	TRBJ2-7	-	CASRQDSHYEQYF	TGCGCCAGCAGACAGGACAGCCACTACGAGCAGTACTTC
TRBV19	-	TRBJ2-4	-	CASSITGSVDIQYF	TGTGCCAGTAGTATTACAGGGTCGGTGGACATTCAGTACTTC
TRBV5-5	-	TRBJ2-7	few	CASSLQVDSTIYEQYF	TGTGCCAGCAGCTTGCAGGTGGACAGCACCATCTACGAGCAGTACTTC
TRBV27	TRBD2	TRBJ2-1	-	CASSTSGGWSGNEQFF	TGTGCCAGCAGTACTAGCGGGGGTTGGAGTGGTAATGAGCAGTTCTTC
TRBV11-2	-	TRBJ2-2	-	CASSSGQMNTGELFF	TGTGCCAGCAGCTCTGGACAGATGAACACCGGGGAGCTGTTTTTT
TRBV4-1	-	TRBJ1-5	once	CASSQTQPQHF	TGCGCCAGCAGCCAGACACAGCCCCAGCATTTT
TRBV7-2	TRBD1	TRBJ2-3	few	CASSWGQGGSTDTQYF	TGTGCCAGCAGCTGGGGACAGGGGGGCAGCACAGATACGCAGTATTTT
TRBV5-8	-	TRBJ2-7	few	CASSFYEQYF	TGTGCCAGCAGCTTCTACGAGCAGTACTTC
TRBV21-1	-	TRBJ2-6	-	CASLHAGRPGANVLTF	TGTGCCAGCTTGCACGCAGGGCGCCCTGGGGCCAACGTCCTGACTTTC
TRBV5-1	TRBD1	TRBJ2-7	-	CASSGGQGASRQYF	TGCGCCAGCAGCGGGGGACAGGGCGCCTCGAGGCAGTACTTC
TRBV27	-	TRBJ2-2	-	CASSLNRRGELFF	TGTGCCAGCAGTTTAAACCGGAGAGGGGAGCTGTTTTTT
TRBV13	TRBD2	TRBJ2-4	-	CASSPILAPKDIQYF	TGTGCCAGCAGCCCTATACTAGCGCCTAAGGACATTCAGTACTTC
TRBV25-1	-	TRBJ2-1	-	CAAGNYNEQFF	TGTGCCGCCGGGAACTACAATGAGCAGTTCTTC
TRBV4-3	-	TRBJ2-7	-	CASSQAWGAYEQYF	TGCGCCAGCAGCCAAGCTTGGGGAGCCTACGAGCAGTACTTC
TRBV7-9	TRBD1	TRBJ1-1	-	CASSPPGTVMNTEAFF	TGTGCCAGCAGCCCGCCCGGGACAGTCATGAACACTGAAGCTTTCTTT
TRBV13	TRBD2	TRBJ2-7	-	CASSPGLAFSYEQYF	TGTGCCAGCAGCCCAGGACTAGCTTTCTCCTACGAGCAGTACTTC
TRBV5-8	TRBD2	TRBJ2-2	-	CASSLRWTSGSTGELFF	TGTGCCAGCAGCTTGAGATGGACTAGCGGGAGCACCGGGGAGCTGTTTTTT
TRBV13	-	TRBJ1-2	-	CASSPTRTAVYGYTF	TGTGCCAGCAGCCCCACACGGACAGCCGTCTATGGCTACACCTTC
TRBV30	TRBD2	TRBJ2-2	few	CAWSVTSGHTGELFF	TGTGCCTGGAGTGTAACTAGCGGCCACACCGGGGAGCTGTTTTTT
TRBV6-6	TRBD1	TRBJ1-3	-	CASSYSRAGGRNTIYF	TGTGCCAGCAGTTACTCGAGGGCAGGGGGCAGAAACACCATATATTTT
TRBV28	TRBD1	TRBJ1-5	once	CASSLTGEDQPQHF	TGTGCCAGCAGCTTGACAGGGGAGGACCAGCCCCAGCATTTT
TRBV6-5	TRBD2	TRBJ2-1	-	CASSTSGTSVDEQFF	TGTGCCAGCAGTACCTCCGGGACTAGCGTCGATGAGCAGTTCTTC
TRBV11-2	TRBD1	TRBJ2-1	-	CASSLDHQGALTYNEQFF	TGTGCCAGCAGCTTAGATCACCAGGGGGCCCTAACATACAATGAGCAGTTCTTC
TRBV9	TRBD1	TRBJ2-1	-	CASSAGQGSSYNEQFF	TGTGCCAGCAGCGCTGGACAGGGAAGCTCCTACAATGAGCAGTTCTTC
TRBV7-9	TRBD1	TRBJ2-2	-	CSSSLARTGPNTGELFF	TGTTCCAGCAGCTTAGCCCGGACAGGCCCGAACACCGGGGAGCTGTTTTTT
TRBV5-1	-	TRBJ2-7	-	CASSLEVSEQYF	TGCGCCAGCAGCTTGGAAGTCAGCGAGCAGTACTTC
TRBV14	TRBD1	TRBJ2-5	-	CASSQPTGVETQYF	TGTGCCAGCAGCCAACCGACAGGGGTGGAGACCCAGTACTTC
TRBV6-5	TRBD1	TRBJ2-7	-	CASSSPGQGPTYEQYF	TGTGCCAGCAGTTCCCCGGGACAGGGCCCTACCTACGAGCAGTACTTC
TRBV7-8	-	TRBJ2-3	-	CASSLATSTDTQYF	TGTGCCAGCAGCTTAGCTACTAGCACAGATACGCAGTATTTT
TRBV5-4	TRBD2	TRBJ2-5	few	CASSPPLGTSGGAETQYF	TGTGCCAGCAGCCCGCCTCTAGGGACTAGCGGGGGGGCGGAGACCCAGTACTTC
TRBV15	TRBD1	TRBJ1-6	-	CATSRDKGTGWEIHF	TGTGCCACCAGCAGAGATAAGGGGACAGGGTGGGAAATCCACTTT
TRBV9	TRBD2	TRBJ2-3	-	CASSLRGDAGDTQYF	TGTGCCAGCAGCCTCCGGGGGGATGCGGGAGATACGCAGTATTTT
TRBV6-4	-	TRBJ2-3	many	CASSQGGDRVTDTQYF	TGTGCCAGCAGCCAAGGCGGGGACAGAGTCACAGATACGCAGTATTTT
TRBV9	TRBD2	TRBJ2-6	once	CASSVEWLAGDLSGANGLTF	TGTGCCAGCAGCGTAGAATGGCTAGCGGGGGACCTCTCTGGGGCCAACGGCCTGACTTTC
TRBV9	-	TRBJ1-5	-	CASSVEGERQPQHF	TGTGCCAGCAGCGTAGAGGGGGAGCGCCAGCCCCAGCATTTT
TRBV7-8	-	TRBJ2-2	-	CASSLEHYTGELFF	TGTGCCAGCAGCTTAGAACATTACACCGGGGAGCTGTTTTTT